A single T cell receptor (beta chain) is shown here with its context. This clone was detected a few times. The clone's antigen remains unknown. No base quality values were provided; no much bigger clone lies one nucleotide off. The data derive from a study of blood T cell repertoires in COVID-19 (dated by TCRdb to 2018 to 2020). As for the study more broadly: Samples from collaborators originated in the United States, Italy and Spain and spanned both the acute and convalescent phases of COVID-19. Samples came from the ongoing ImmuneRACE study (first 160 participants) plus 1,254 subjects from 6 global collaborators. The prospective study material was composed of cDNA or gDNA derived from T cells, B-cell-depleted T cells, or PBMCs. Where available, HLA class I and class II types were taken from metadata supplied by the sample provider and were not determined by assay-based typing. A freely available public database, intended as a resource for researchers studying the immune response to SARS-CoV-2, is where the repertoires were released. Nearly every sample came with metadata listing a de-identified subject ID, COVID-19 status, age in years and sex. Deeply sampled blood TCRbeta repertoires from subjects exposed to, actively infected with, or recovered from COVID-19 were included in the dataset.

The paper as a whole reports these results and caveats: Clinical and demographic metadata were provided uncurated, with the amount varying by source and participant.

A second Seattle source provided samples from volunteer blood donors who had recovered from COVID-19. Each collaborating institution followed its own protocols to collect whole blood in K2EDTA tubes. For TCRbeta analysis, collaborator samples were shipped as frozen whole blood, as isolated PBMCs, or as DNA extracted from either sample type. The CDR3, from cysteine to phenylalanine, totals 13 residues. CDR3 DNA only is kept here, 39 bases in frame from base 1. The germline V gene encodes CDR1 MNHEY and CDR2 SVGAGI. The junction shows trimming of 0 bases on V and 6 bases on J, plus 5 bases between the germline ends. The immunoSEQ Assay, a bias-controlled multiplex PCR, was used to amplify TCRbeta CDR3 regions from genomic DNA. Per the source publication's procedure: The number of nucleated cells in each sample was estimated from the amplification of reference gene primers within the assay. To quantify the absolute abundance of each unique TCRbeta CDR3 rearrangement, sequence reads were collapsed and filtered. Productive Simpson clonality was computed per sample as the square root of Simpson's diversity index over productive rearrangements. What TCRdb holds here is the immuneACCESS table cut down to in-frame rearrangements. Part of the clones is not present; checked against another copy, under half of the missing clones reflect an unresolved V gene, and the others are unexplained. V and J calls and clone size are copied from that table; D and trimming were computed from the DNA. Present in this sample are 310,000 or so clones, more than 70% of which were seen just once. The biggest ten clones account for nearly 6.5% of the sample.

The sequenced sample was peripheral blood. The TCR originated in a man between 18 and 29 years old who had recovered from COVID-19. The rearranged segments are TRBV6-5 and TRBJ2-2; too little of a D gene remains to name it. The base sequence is TGTGCCAGCAGTTACTCGAGAGCCGGGGAGCTGTTTTTT. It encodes CASSYSRAGELFF.